The next 10 T cell receptor beta chains were all read from a single sample in a study of control samples from healthy donors and cancer patients. Sequenced by immunoSEQ multiplex PCR; TCRdb stores in-frame clones only, minus some. The data show approximately 52,000 clones, around 90% seen once. Specimen: PBMCs. These receptors all come from a man aged 60-69 years with head and neck cancer.

The CDR3 protein is CASSFRKLAGGPDYNEQFF. The DNA for the CDR3 is TGTGCCAGCAGTTTCAGGAAGTTAGCGGGAGGGCCAGACTACAATGAGCAGTTCTTC. The rearrangement joins TRBV27 to TRBJ2-1; 11 bases are shared with TRBD2. The CDR3 consists of 19 residues. Germline V gene lookup returns CDR1 MNHEY and CDR2 SMNVEV (reference sequence). V was pared by 3 bases and J by 3 bases, with 13 bases of the junction left unmatched.

The rearrangement uses TRBV4-3 and TRBJ2-2; 11 bases map to TRBD2. Germline CDR1 LGHNA, CDR2 YSLEER. Trimming cost V 8 bases and J 4 bases; bases outside gene matches: 12. The CDR3 is 17 residues long. The DNA of the CDR3 is TGCGCCAGCCGAAAGTATAGCGGGGGGGCAGGCACCGGGGAGCTGTTTTTT. It yields the protein CASRKYSGGAGTGELFF.

The rearrangement links TRBV6-2 or TRBV6-3 to TRBJ2-4; D possibly uses TRBD1 or TRBD2 (6 bases each). The CDR3 extends over 18 amino acids. The germline gives CDR1 MNHEY, CDR2 SVGEGT. Between the trimmed V and J ends, which lost 2 bases and 2 bases, there was a span of 19 bases. The CDR3 sequence: CASSYGSVGGASKNIQYF. CDR3 bases: TGTGCCAGCAGTTACGGATCGGTGGGGGGCGCCTCCAAAAACATTCAGTACTTC.

The chain links TRBV3-1 (or the pseudogene TRBV3-2) to TRBJ1-3; maybe TRBD1 (6 bases). Trimming cost V 0 bases and J 3 bases, with 12 bases left between them. The CDR3 sequence is 16 residues long. The germline gives CDR1 LGHDT, CDR2 YNNKEL (reference sequence). The CDR3 here is CASSQERGTVGNTIYF. CDR3 bases: TGTGCCAGCAGCCAAGAAAGGGGGACGGTTGGAAACACCATATATTTT.

This clone has just one count. This chain joins TRBV28 and TRBJ2-3, with 7 positions matching TRBD2. Germline V gives CDR1 MDHEN, CDR2 SYDVKM. With V trimmed by 3 bases and J by 1 base, 7 bases remained unmatched. The length of the CDR3 is 16 residues. The CDR3 DNA follows: TGTGCCAGCAGTTTTTTAGGTGGGGGGGGCACAGATACGCAGTATTTT. It specifies CASSFLGGGGTDTQYF.

Only a few counts were recorded for this clone. The gene calls are TRBV5-1 and TRBJ2-5, with 8 bases fitting TRBD2. Germline assignment: CDR1 SGHRS and CDR2 YFSETQ. The CDR3 has 15 amino acids. Unmatched junction bases numbered 7, after V lost 0 bases and J lost 6 bases. CDR3 residues: CASSLDPGGLQTQYF. The CDR3 coding sequence is TGCGCCAGCAGCTTGGATCCGGGAGGGCTGCAGACCCAGTACTTC.

This rearrangement joins TRBV12-3 or TRBV12-4 to TRBJ2-3; D is unclear. V was trimmed by 6 bases and J by 0 bases, leaving 7 bases between them. CDR3 length equals 13 residues. For the CDR3, the DNA is TGTGCCAGCAGCCAACTTAGCACAGATACGCAGTATTTT. Translating it yields CASSQLSTDTQYF.

The chain links TRBV24-1 to TRBJ1-2; possible D gene TRBD1, 6 bases. Deletions cut 4 bases from V and 8 bases from J, with 16 bases between. Germline CDR1 is KGHDR and CDR2 is SFDVKD. The CDR3 is 14 amino acids. The CDR3 DNA reads TGTGCCACCAGTGACCCGAGGACAGATCGGGGCTACACCTTC. Translating it yields CATSDPRTDRGYTF.

The chain is built from TRBV5-1 and TRBJ1-6, with 9 nucleotides matching TRBD1. The germline V gene encodes CDR1 SGHRS and CDR2 YFSETQ. V was pared by 4 bases and J by 6 bases, with 8 bases of the junction left unmatched. The CDR3 has 16 residues. The CDR3 reads CASSPGQGFANSPLHF. For the CDR3, the DNA is TGCGCCAGCAGCCCGGGACAGGGTTTTGCTAATTCACCCCTCCACTTT.

Only one count was recorded for this clone. V is TRBV19 and J is TRBJ1-2, with a possible D match to TRBD1 (6 bases). Trimming stripped 5 bases from V and 1 base from J, with 14 bases between. This CDR3 is 15 amino acids long. The germline gives CDR1 LNHDA, CDR2 SQIVND (reference sequence). CDR3 nucleotides: TGTGCCAGTAGTCCGCAGGGACAAGATAACTATGGCTACACCTTC. Amino acid sequence: CASSPQGQDNYGYTF.